The 13 T cell receptor beta chains presented below share a single source sample, sequenced in a study of T cell repertoires in cytomegalovirus infection. A single record per CDR3 protein comes from TCRdb applying MiXCR to the reads. The sample yields 200,000 to 300,000 distinct CDR3 sequences, 9% to 15% seen once. The sample consisted of PBMCs. Source of these receptors: a human donor in good health (CMV status not recorded). Some clones in this sample may be carry-over from other donors' samples.

This clonotype was seen ten or more times. V usage is TRBV7-9 and J usage is TRBJ1-4; TRBD1 is a possible D gene (5 bases). Trimming shortened V by 5 bases and J by 4 bases, and 11 bases separated the two germline ends. Germline lookup yields CDR1 SEHNR and CDR2 FQNEAQ (reference sequence). This CDR3 spans 14 amino acids. The CDR3 reads CASSLGQDNEKLFF. In DNA form, the CDR3 reads TGTGCCAGCAGCCTGGGGCAGGATAATGAAAAACTGTTTTTT.

This clonotype has just a few counts. The J gene is TRBJ1-1, the V gene TRBV12-5, with 7 nucleotides matching TRBD1. Germline CDR1 reads LGHNT; CDR2 reads FRNRAP. This CDR3 is 14 amino acids long. V dropped 1 base and J dropped 10; count of bases not matched to a gene: 9. The CDR3 loop is CASGLATGSGGAFF. DNA of the CDR3: TGTGCTAGTGGTTTGGCGACAGGGTCGGGAGGAGCTTTCTTT.

This clonotype was picked up many times. As DNA, the CDR3 is TGTGCCAGCAGTAAGGACAGGGCGGCCGGGGAGCTGTTTTTT. Amino acids: CASSKDRAAGELFF. The chain recombines TRBV6-2 or TRBV6-3 with TRBJ2-2, with 8 bases matching TRBD1. This CDR3 has 14 residues. J lost 6 bases, V lost 5 bases, and 5 bases had no gene match. The germline V gene has CDR1 MNHEY and CDR2 SVGEGT.

The chain uses TRBV27 and TRBJ2-1; TRBD2 is a possible D gene (6 bases). Germline V gene lookup returns CDR1 MNHEY and CDR2 SMNVEV (reference sequence). The CDR3 is 14 residues long. V was trimmed by 0 bases and J by 4 bases, leaving 7 bases between them. DNA for the CDR3: TGTGCCAGCAGTTTATCTGCGGGATACAATGAGCAGTTCTTC. This gives the protein CASSLSAGYNEQFF.

A note on this clonotype: This may stem from a read error, because a much larger clone lies one nucleotide away. The V and J genes are TRBV10-3 and TRBJ2-1; 7 bases agree with TRBD2. Per the germline V gene, CDR1 is ENHRY and CDR2 is SYGVKD. V dropped 6 bases and J dropped 10; count of bases not matched to a gene: 9. The CDR3 totals 13 residues. CDR3 nucleotides: TGTGCCATCAGCTCCGGGAGGAGCGAGGAGCAGTTCTTC. Amino acid sequence: CAISSGRSEEQFF.

This clonotype came up many times. This chain joins TRBV6-1 and TRBJ2-2, with unresolved D. This CDR3 comprises 14 residues. Germline values: CDR1 MNHNS, CDR2 SASEGT. V lost 10 bases to trimming and J lost 0 bases, with 12 bases between them. The CDR3 here is CATPLNANTGELFF. DNA of the CDR3: TGTGCCACCCCGTTAAACGCGAACACCGGGGAGCTGTTTTTT.

This clonotype has a count of ten or more. The chain couples TRBV7-8 to TRBJ2-1; possibly TRBD2 for D (5 bases). The CDR3 runs 15 residues. Germline V gene lookup returns CDR1 SGHVS and CDR2 FQNEAQ. Trimming cost V 1 base and J 3 bases, with 10 bases left between them. In DNA, the CDR3 is TGTGCCAGCAGCTTAGTGGGAGTGGTCTACAATGAGCAGTTCTTC. Residues: CASSLVGVVYNEQFF. The complete variable domain, with remaining parts taken from reference TRBV7-8 and TRBJ2-1, reads GAGVSQSPRYKVAKRGQDVALRCDPISGHVSLFWYQQALGQGPEFLTYFQNEAQLDKSGLPSDRFFAERPEGSVSTLKIQRTQQEDSAVYLCASSLVGVVYNEQFFGPGTRLTVL.

In this sample, this clonotype turned up many times. The chain couples TRBV7-2 to TRBJ2-1, with 12 bases matching TRBD2. The junction had 9 bases not matched to a gene; V was cut back by 2 bases and J by 10 bases. The CDR3 runs to 16 residues. Germline CDR1 reads SGHTA; CDR2 reads FQGNSA. CDR3 DNA sequence: TGTGCCAGCAGCTTATCCCTCCTAGCGGGGGGGCGGGAGCAGTTCTTC. Translation gives CASSLSLLAGGREQFF.

This clonotype was seen at least ten times. The chain uses TRBV7-2 and TRBJ2-6, with unresolved D. Germline V lookup: CDR1 SGHTA, CDR2 FQGNSA. The CDR3 contains 16 residues. V lost 2 bases, J lost 0 bases, and 8 bases lay in between. CDR3 coding DNA: TGTGCCAGCAGCTTAATGACCACCTCTGGGGCCAACGTCCTGACTTTC. Translated: CASSLMTTSGANVLTF.

The sample holds one count of this clonotype. The rearrangement uses TRBV4-1 and TRBJ2-5; no clear D gene. CDR3 length equals 14 residues. V was trimmed by 4 bases and J by 0 bases, leaving 9 bases between them. Looked up from germline, CDR1 is MGHRA and CDR2 is YSYEKL. The CDR3 loop reads CASSLSRHQETQYF. CDR3 coding DNA: TGCGCCAGCAGCCTATCCCGGCACCAAGAGACCCAGTACTTC.

This clonotype has ten or more counts. The V and J genes are TRBV5-4 and TRBJ2-1, with 7 bases aligning to TRBD1. Losses at the gene ends were 0 bases for V and 6 bases for J; bases not matched to a gene: 3. In germline, CDR1 is SGHNT, CDR2 YYREEE (reference sequence). This CDR3 is built from 14 residues. The CDR3 sequence is CASSLEQGSNEQFF. CDR3 bases: TGTGCCAGCAGCTTGGAACAGGGGAGCAATGAGCAGTTCTTC.

The chain uses TRBV20-1 and TRBJ2-7, with no clear D. V lost 4 bases to trimming and J lost 0 bases, with 13 bases between them. CDR1 is DFQATT and CDR2 is SNEGSKA in the germline V gene (reference sequence). This CDR3 contains 14 residues. The DNA for the CDR3 is TGCAGTGCTATCCTACCGGACCACTCCTACGAGCAGTACTTC. This codes for CSAILPDHSYEQYF.

This clonotype was seen more than once but under ten times. V gene TRBV6-2 or TRBV6-3 combines with J gene TRBJ2-1, with 13 nucleotides matching TRBD2. This CDR3 is built from 19 residues. Germline-derived CDR1 and CDR2 are MNHEY and SVGEGT. V dropped 5 bases and J dropped 0; count of bases not matched to a gene: 10. The CDR3 spells CASSLRTSGGGGSYNEQFF. The DNA of the CDR3 is TGTGCCAGCAGTCTCCGGACTAGCGGGGGCGGAGGCTCCTACAATGAGCAGTTCTTC.